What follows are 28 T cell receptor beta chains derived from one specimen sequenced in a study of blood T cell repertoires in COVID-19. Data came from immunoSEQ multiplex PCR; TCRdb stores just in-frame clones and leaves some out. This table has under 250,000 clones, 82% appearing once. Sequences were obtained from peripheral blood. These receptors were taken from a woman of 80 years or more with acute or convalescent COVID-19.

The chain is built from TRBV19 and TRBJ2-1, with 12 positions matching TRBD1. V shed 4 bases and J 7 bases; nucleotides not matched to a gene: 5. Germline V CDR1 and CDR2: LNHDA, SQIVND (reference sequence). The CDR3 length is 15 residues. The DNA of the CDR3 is TGTGCCAGTAGTACGGGACAGGGGGCGCGTAATGAGCAGTTCTTC. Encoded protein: CASSTGQGARNEQFF. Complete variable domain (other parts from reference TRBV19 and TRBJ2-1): DGGITQSPKYLFRKEGQNVTLSCEQNLNHDAMYWYRQDPGQGLRLIYYSQIVNDFQKGDIAEGYSVSREKKESFPLTVTSAQKNPTAFYLCASSTGQGARNEQFFGPGTRLTVL.

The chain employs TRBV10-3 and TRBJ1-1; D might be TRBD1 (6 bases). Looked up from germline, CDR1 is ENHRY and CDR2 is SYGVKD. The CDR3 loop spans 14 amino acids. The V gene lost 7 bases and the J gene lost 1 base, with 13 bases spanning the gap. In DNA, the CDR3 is TGTGCCATCAAAGTACAGGGAGAGAACACTGAAGCTTTCTTT. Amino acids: CAIKVQGENTEAFF.

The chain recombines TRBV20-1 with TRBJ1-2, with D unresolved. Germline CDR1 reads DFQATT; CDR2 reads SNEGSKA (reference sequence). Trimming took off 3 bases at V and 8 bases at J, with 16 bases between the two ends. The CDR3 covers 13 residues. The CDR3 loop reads CSASGPFDGGYTF. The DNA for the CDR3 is TGCAGTGCTAGTGGCCCCTTCGACGGGGGCTACACCTTC.

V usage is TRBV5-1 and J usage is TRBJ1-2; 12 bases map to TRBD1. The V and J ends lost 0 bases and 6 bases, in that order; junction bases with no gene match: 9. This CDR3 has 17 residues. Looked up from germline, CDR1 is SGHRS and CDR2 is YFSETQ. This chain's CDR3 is CASSLALRDRGQHGYTF. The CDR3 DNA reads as TGCGCCAGCAGCTTGGCTTTGCGGGACAGGGGGCAACATGGCTACACCTTC.

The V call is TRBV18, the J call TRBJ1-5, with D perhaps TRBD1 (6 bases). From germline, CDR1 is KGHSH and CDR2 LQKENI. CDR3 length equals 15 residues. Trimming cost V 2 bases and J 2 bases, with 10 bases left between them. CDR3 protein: CASSPVGAGNQPQHF. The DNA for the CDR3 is TGTGCCAGCTCACCAGTGGGGGCGGGCAATCAGCCCCAGCATTTT.

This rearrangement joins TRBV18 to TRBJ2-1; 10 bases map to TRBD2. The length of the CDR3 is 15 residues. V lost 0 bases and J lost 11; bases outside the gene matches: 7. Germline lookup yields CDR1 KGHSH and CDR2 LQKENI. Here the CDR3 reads CASSPPSGGANQQFF. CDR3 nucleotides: TGTGCCAGCTCACCACCAAGCGGGGGGGCAAATCAGCAGTTCTTC.

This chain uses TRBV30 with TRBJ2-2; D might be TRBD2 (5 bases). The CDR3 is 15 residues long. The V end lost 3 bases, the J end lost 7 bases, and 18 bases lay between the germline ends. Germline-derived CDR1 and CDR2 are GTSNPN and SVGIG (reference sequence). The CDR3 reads CAWSVIRGLGGELFF. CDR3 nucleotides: TGTGCCTGGAGCGTCATTCGGGGTTTGGGCGGGGAGCTGTTTTTT.

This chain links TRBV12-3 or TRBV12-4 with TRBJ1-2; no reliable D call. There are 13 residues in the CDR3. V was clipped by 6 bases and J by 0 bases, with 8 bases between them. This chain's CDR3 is CASRPTANYGYTF. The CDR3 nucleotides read TGTGCCAGCAGGCCAACAGCTAACTATGGCTACACCTTC.

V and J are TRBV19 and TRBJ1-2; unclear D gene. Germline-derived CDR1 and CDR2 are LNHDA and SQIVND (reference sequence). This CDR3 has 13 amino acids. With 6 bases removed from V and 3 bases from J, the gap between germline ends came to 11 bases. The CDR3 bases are TGTGCCAGTAGCGCGGCCTCCTACTATGGCTACACCTTC. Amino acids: CASSAASYYGYTF.

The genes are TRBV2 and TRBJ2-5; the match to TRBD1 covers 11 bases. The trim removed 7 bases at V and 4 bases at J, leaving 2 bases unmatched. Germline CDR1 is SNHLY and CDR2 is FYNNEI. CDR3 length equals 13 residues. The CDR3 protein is CASTGQGGETQYF. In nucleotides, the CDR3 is TGTGCCAGCACGGGACAGGGGGGAGAGACCCAGTACTTC.

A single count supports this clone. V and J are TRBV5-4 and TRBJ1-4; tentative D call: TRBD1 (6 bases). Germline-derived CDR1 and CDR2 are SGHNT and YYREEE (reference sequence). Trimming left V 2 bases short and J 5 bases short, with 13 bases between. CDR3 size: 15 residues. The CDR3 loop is CASSLLKGENEKLFF. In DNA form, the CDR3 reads TGTGCCAGCAGCTTATTAAAGGGGGAGAATGAAAAACTGTTTTTT.

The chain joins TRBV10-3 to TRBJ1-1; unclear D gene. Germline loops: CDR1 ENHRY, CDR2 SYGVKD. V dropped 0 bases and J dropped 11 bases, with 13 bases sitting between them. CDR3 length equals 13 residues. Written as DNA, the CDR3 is TGTGCCATCAGTGAGTCCCACTTCCCGGGGGCTTTCTTT. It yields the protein CAISESHFPGAFF.

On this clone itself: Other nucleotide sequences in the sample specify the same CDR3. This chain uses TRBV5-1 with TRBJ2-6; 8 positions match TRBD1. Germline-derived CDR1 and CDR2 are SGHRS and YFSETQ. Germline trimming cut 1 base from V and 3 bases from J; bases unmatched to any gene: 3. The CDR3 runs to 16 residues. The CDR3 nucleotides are TGCGCCAGCAGCTTGCAGGGGGCGGGTGGGGCCAACGTCCTGACTTTC. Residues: CASSLQGAGGANVLTF.

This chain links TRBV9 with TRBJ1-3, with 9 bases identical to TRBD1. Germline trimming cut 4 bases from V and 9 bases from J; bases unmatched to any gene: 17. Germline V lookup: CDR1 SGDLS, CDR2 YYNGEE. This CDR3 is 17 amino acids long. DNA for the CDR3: TGTGCCAGCAGCCCATCCGGACAGGGGTCCGCCGGGAGCACCATATATTTT. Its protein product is CASSPSGQGSAGSTIYF.

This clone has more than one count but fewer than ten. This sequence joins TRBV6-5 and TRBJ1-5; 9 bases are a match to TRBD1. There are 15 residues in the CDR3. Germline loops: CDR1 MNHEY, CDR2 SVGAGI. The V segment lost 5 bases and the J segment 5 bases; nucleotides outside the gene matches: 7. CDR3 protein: CASSTRTGVHQPQHF. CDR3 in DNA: TGTGCCAGCAGTACTCGGACAGGGGTACATCAGCCCCAGCATTTT.

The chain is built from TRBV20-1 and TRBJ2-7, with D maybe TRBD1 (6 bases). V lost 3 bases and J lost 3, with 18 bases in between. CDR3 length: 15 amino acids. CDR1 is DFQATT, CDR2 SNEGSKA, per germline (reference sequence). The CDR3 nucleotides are TGCAGTGCTAGTCGGGACATCCGTCCGGACTACGAGCAGTACTTC. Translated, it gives CSASRDIRPDYEQYF.

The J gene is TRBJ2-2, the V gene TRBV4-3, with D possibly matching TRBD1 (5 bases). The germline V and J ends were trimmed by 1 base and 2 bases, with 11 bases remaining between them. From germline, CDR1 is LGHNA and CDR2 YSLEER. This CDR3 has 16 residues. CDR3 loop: CASSQGSTVNTGELFF. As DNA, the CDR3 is TGCGCCAGCAGCCAAGGGTCGACAGTTAACACCGGGGAGCTGTTTTTT.

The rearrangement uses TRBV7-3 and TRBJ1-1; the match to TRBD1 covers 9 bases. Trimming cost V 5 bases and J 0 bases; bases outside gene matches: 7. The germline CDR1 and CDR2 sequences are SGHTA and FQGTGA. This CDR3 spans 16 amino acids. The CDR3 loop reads CASSPGTGIMNTEAFF. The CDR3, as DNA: TGTGCCAGCAGCCCCGGGACAGGGATCATGAACACTGAAGCTTTCTTT.

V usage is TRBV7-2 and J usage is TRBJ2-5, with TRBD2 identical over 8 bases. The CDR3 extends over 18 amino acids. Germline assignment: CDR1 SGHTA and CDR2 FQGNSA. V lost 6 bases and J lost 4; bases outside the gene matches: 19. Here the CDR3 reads CASRPYGGARGTRETQYF. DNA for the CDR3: TGTGCCAGCAGGCCGTACGGGGGGGCCCGAGGGACAAGAGAGACCCAGTACTTC.

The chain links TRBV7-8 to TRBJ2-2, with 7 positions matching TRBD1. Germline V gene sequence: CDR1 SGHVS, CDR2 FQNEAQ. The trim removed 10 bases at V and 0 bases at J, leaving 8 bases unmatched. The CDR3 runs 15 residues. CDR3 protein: CAISRGQPNTGELFF. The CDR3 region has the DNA TGTGCCATTAGCAGGGGACAGCCGAACACCGGGGAGCTGTTTTTT.

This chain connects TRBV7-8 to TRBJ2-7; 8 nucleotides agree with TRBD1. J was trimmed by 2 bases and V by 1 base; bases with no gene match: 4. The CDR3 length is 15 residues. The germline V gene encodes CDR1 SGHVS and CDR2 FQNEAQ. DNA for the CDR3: TGTGCCAGCAGCTTAGTGGACAGGGCGGCCTACGAGCAGTACTTC. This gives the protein CASSLVDRAAYEQYF.

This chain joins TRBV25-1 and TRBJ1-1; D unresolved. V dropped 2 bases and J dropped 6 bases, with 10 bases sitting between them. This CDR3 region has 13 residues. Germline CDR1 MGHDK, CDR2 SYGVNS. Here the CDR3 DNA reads TGTGCCAGCAGTGAACCACAGATCTCTGAAGCTTTCTTT. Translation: CASSEPQISEAFF.

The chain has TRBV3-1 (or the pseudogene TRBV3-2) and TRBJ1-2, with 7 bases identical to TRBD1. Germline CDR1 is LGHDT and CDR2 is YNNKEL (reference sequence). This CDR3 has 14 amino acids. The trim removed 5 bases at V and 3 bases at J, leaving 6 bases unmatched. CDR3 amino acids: CASSYVGQYYGYTF. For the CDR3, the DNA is TGTGCCAGCAGCTACGTGGGACAGTACTATGGCTACACCTTC.

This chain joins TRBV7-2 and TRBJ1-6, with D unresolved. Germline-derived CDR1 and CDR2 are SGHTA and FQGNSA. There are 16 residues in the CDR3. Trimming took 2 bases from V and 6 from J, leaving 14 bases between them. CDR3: CASSLIWNSPNSPLHF. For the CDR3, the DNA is TGTGCCAGCAGCTTAATCTGGAACAGTCCTAATTCACCCCTCCACTTT. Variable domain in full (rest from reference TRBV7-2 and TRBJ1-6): GAGVSQSPSNKVTEKGKDVELRCDPISGHTALYWYRQSLGQGLEFLIYFQGNSAPDKSGLPSDRFSAERTGGSVSTLTIQRTQQEDSAVYLCASSLIWNSPNSPLHFGNGTRLTVT.

CDR3 nucleotides: TGTGCCAGCAGCAAACAGGGTGAAGCTTTCTTT. Translated: CASSKQGEAFF. J is TRBJ1-1 and V is TRBV7-9; weak D call: TRBD1 (6 bases). Trimming left V 5 bases short and J 7 bases short, with 8 bases between. The germline V gene encodes CDR1 SEHNR and CDR2 FQNEAQ (reference sequence). This CDR3 region has 11 residues.

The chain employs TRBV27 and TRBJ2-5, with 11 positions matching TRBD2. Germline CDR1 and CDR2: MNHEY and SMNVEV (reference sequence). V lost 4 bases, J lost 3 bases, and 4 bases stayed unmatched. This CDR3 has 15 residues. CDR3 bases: TGTGCCAGCAGTTCTCCTAGCGGGGGGAAAGAGACCCAGTACTTC. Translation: CASSSPSGGKETQYF.

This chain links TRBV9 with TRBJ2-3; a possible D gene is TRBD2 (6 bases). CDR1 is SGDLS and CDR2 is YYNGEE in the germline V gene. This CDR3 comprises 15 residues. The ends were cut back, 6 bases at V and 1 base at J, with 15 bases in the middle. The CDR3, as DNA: TGTGCCAGCACCCCGGGGACGGGGGGCACAGATACGCAGTATTTT. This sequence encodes CASTPGTGGTDTQYF.

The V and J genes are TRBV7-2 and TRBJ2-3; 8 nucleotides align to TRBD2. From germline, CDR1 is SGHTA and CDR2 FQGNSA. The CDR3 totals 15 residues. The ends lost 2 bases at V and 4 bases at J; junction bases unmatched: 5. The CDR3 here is CASSLTRGDADTQYF. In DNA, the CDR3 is TGTGCCAGCAGCTTAACGCGGGGGGACGCAGATACGCAGTATTTT.